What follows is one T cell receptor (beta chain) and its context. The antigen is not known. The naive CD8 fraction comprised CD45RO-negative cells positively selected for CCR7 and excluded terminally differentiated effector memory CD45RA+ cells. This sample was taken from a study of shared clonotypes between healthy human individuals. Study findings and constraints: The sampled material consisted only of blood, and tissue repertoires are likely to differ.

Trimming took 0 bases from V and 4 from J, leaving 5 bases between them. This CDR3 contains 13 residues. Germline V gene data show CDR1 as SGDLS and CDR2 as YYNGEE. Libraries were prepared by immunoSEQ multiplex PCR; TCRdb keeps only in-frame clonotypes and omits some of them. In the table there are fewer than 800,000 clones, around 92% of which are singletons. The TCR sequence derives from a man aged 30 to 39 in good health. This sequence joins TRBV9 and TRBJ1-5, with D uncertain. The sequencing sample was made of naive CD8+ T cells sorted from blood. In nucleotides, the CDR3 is TGTGCCAGCAGCGTAGGAGAAAATCAGCCCCAGCATTTT. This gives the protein CASSVGENQPQHF.